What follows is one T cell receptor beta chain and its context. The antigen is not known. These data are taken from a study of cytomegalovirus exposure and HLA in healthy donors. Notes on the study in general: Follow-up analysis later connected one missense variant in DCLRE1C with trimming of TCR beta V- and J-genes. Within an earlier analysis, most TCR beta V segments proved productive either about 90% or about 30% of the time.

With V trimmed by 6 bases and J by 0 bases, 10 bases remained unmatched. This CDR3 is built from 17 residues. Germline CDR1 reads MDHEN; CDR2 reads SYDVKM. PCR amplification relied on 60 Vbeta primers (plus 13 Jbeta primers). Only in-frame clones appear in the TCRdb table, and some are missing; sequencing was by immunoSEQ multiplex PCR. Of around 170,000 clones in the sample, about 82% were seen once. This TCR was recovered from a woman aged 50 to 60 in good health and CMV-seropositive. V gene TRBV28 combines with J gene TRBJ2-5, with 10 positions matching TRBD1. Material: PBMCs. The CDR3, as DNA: TGTGCCAGCAGATCGGGACAGGGGACATTGTACCAAGAGACCCAGTACTTC. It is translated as CASRSGQGTLYQETQYF.